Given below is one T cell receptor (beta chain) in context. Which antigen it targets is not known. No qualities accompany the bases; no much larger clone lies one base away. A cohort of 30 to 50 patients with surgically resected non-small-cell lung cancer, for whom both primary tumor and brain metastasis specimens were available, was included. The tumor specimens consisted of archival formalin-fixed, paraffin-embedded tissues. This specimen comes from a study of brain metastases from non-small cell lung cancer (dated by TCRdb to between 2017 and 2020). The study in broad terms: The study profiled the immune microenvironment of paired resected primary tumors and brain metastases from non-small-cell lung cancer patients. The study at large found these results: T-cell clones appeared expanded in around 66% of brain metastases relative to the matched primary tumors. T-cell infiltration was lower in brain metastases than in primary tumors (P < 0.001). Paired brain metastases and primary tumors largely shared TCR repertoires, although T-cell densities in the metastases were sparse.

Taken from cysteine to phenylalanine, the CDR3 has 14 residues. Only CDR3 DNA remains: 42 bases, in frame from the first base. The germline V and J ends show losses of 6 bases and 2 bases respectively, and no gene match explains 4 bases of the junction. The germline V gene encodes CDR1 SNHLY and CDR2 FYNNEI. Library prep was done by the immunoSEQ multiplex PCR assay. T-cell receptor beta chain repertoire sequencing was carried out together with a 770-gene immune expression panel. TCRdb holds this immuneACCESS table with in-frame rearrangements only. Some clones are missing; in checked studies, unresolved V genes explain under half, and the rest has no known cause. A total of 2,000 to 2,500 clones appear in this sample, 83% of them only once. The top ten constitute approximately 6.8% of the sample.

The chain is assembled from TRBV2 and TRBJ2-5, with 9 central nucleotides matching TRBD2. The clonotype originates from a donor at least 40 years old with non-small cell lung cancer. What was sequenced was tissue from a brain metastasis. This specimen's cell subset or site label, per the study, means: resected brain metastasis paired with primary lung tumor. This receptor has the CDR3 CASRASGTQETQYF. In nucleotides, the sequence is TGTGCCAGCAGGGCTAGCGGGACACAAGAGACCCAGTACTTC.